Below are 7 T cell receptor beta chains sequenced from a single sample in a study of T cells in Graves' hyperthyroidism and ophthalmopathy. RNA transcripts yielded amplified TCR beta CDR3 regions. A first-round RT-PCR of the TCR CDR3 used the HTBI primer set. TCRdb reprocessed the multiplex PCR reads via MiXCR and lists one record per CDR3 protein. The table shows more than 550,000 distinct CDR3 sequences, with around 15% occurring only once. Material for sequencing was blood. These receptor sequences come from a man between 45 and 60 years old with Graves' hyperthyroidism.

The table lists this clonotype with many counts. The chain couples TRBV9 to TRBJ2-1; D may be TRBD2 (6 bases). Germline V gives CDR1 SGDLS, CDR2 YYNGEE. The CDR3 has 14 residues. Trimming took off 4 bases at V and 7 bases at J, with 15 bases between the two ends. The CDR3 region has the DNA TGTGCCAGCAGCTCGGGACTGCCCCTTAATGAGCAGTTCTTC. Translation gives CASSSGLPLNEQFF.

V gene TRBV30 combines with J gene TRBJ1-5; D is ambiguous. This CDR3 is 12 amino acids long. Between the trimmed V and J ends, which lost 3 bases and 2 bases, there was a span of 5 bases. Germline V gene data show CDR1 as GTSNPN and CDR2 as SVGIG (reference sequence). CDR3 residues: CAWRAGNQPQHF. The CDR3 bases are TGTGCCTGGAGGGCGGGCAATCAGCCCCAGCATTTT.

This clonotype was detected ten times or more. This chain connects TRBV12-3 or TRBV12-4 to TRBJ2-1, with D perhaps TRBD1 (5 bases). Deletions cut 6 bases from V and 7 bases from J, with 13 bases between. This CDR3 has 13 amino acids. The CDR3 DNA reads TGTGCCAGCAGCCGTATGGGGCGTAATGAGCAGTTCTTC. Translated, it gives CASSRMGRNEQFF.

In regard to this clonotype: The germline gene is not matched at one end of the junction; a read error may be the cause. The chain employs TRBV9 and TRBJ2-1, with 7 bases that match TRBD1. CDR3 length: 15 residues. Germline V CDR1 and CDR2: SGDLS, YYNGEE. The CDR3 DNA reads TGTGCCAGCAGCGTCGGGACAGCCTACTACAATGAGCAGGTCTTC. Its protein product is CASSVGTAYYNEQVF. Complete variable domain (other parts from reference TRBV9 and TRBJ2-1): DSGVTQTPKHLITATGQRVTLRCSPRSGDLSVYWYQQSLDQGLQFLIQYYNGEERAKGNILERFSAQQFPDLHSELNLSSLELGDSALYFCASSVGTAYYNEQVFGPGTRLTVL.

The rearrangement joins TRBV9 to TRBJ2-5; TRBD2 matches 11 bases. The CDR3 is 18 amino acids. V was pared by 0 bases and J by 1 base, with 8 bases of the junction left unmatched. Germline CDR1 reads SGDLS; CDR2 reads YYNGEE. This chain's CDR3 is CASSVGILAGAVQETQYF. Here the CDR3 DNA reads TGTGCCAGCAGCGTAGGAATACTAGCGGGAGCCGTCCAAGAGACCCAGTACTTC.

J is TRBJ2-1 and V is TRBV27; D gene ambiguous. Germline V CDR1 and CDR2: MNHEY, SMNVEV (reference sequence). The CDR3 length is 14 residues. V lost 6 bases and J 7 bases, leaving 16 bases between the germline ends. In DNA form, the CDR3 reads TGTGCCAGCAGGGGTCTCCTTGCGTTGAATGAGCAGTTCTTC. It translates to CASRGLLALNEQFF.

The chain couples TRBV5-6 to TRBJ2-7; no clear D gene. CDR1 is SGHDT and CDR2 is YYEEEE in the germline V gene. This CDR3 is built from 18 residues. V lost 1 base to trimming and J lost 5 bases, with 25 bases between them. The chain's CDR3 is CASSLRMGKDWGRNEQYF. In DNA, the CDR3 is TGTGCCAGCAGCTTGCGGATGGGGAAGGATTGGGGTAGGAACGAGCAGTACTTC.